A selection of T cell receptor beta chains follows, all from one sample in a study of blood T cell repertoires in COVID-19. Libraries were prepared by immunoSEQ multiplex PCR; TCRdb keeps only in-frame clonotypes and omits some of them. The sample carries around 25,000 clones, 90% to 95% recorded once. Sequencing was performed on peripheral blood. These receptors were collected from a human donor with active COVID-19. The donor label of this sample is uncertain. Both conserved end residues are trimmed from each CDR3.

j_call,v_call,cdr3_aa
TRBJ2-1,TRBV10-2,ASSEVSGSYNEQF
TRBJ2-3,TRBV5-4,ASSGGGADTQY
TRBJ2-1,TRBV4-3,ASSQVSGGPDEQF
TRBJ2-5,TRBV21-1,ASSKLGQETQY
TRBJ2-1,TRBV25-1,ASSQDATSPYNEQF
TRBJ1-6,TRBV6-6,ASTPAENSPLH
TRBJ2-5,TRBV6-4,ASSDGGDRGQETQY
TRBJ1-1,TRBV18,ASFAGQGRNTEAF
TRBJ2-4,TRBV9,ASSEGEDIQY
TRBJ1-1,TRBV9,ASSVGYRAVSTEAF
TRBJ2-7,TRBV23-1,ASSQSYRGLYEQY
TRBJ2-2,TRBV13,ASRLAGGPFGELF
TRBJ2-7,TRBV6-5,ASSYPTGGRKYEQY
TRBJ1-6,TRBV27,ASSFAGENSPLH
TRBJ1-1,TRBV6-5,ASSYMGQGNTEAF
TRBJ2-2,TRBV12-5,ASGFPSTGELF
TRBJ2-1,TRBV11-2,ASTVVGAYNEQF
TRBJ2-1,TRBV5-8,ASSRGSRAEQF